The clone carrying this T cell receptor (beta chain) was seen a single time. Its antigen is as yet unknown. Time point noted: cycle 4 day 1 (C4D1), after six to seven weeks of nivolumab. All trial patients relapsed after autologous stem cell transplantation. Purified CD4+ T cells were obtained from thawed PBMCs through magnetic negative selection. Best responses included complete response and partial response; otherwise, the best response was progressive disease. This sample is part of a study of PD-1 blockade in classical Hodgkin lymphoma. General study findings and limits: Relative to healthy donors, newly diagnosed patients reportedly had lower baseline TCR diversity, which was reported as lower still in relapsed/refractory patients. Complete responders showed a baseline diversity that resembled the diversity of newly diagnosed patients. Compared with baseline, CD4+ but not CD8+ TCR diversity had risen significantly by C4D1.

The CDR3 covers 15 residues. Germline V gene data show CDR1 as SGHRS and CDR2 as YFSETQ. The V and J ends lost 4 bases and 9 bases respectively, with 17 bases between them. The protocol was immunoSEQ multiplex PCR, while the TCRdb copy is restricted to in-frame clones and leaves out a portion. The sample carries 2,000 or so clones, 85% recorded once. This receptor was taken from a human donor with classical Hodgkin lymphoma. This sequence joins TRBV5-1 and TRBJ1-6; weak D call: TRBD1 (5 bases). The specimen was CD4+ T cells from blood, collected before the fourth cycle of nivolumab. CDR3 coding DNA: TGCGCCAGCAGCCCAAGGGAGGGCAGGGCTTCACCCCTCCACTTT. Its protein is CASSPREGRASPLHF. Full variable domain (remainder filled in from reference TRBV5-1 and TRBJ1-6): KAGVTQTPRYLIKTRGQQVTLSCSPISGHRSVSWYQQTPGQGLQFLFEYFSETQRNKGNFPGRFSGRQFSNSRSEMNVSTLELGDSALYLCASSPREGRASPLHFGNGTRLTVT.